This TCR beta chain came from a study of shared clonotypes between healthy human individuals (dated by TCRdb to about 2020). In terms of the full investigation: Three men and two women, aged 18 to 49 years, made up the cohort. To increase sequencing depth and limit assay-specific biases, different laboratories used diverse techniques to prepare libraries and sequence TCR repertoires. Leukapheresis yielded between about 0.85 and 10 billion PBMCs per donor. The study deeply sequenced blood TCR repertoires of about 5 healthy adults to estimate repertoire size and the extent of clonotype sharing between individuals.

On the study overall, not on this receptor specifically: Because the study included a small number of donors, the genetic and exposure-history diversity represented was limited. Sampling was restricted to blood, and TCR repertoires in tissues likely differ from the TCR repertoires found in blood. Pairwise subsampling led to the expectation that sequencing depth would affect the degree of clonotype sharing among donors.

TCR CDR3 regions were amplified from genomic DNA by multiplex PCR using the deep immunoSEQ assay. For each cell subset, the extracted genomic DNA was distributed evenly across all wells of several immunoSEQ 96-well plates, and each plate served as one replicate. For unsorted PBMC, each replicate PCR was loaded with approximately 320 ng genomic DNA, equivalent to about 33,000 T cell genomes. Unsorted PBMC genomic DNA was sequenced across ten immunoSEQ deep assay plates. Purified libraries were measured with a Qubit 3.0 fluorometer, size-checked on a Bioanalyzer 2100, and measured again with the KAPA Library Quantification kit. Every immunoSEQ 96-well plate was sequenced on a separate single-read 150-cycle Illumina NextSeq 550 flow cell. In the paper's pipeline: Because only junctional sequences without quality scores were contained in the immunoSEQ output, filtering matching that applied to full-length reads could not be performed. Sequences were annotated with PyIR, a Python wrapper for IgBLAST v1.9, using IMGT germline references to assign V/J genes and CDR3. Reads were removed for weak V/J assignments (E-value above 1e-6), missing CDR3, stop codons, out-of-frame junctions, or ambiguous translated residues. V3J clonotypes were defined as sequences sharing the same inferred V gene, J gene, and CDR3 amino acid sequence. To compute the percentage overlap between repertoires, the number of shared unique clonotypes was divided by the size of the smaller repertoire. RTK rarefaction, the Chao1 estimator, and Recon v2.1 estimates of unobserved clonotypes were used to assess repertoire richness. This is the immuneACCESS table as TCRdb keeps it, with only in-frame sequences that have V and J called. A part of the clones is gone; compared with another copy, unresolved V genes explain less than half, and the rest is unexplained. V and J calls plus clone size are reproduced from that table; the DNA served to infer D and trimming. This sample lists about half a million clones; roughly 78% were detected once. About 12% of the sample comes from the top ten.

The donors were healthy, HIV-negative adults who had no recently reported acute infections or vaccinations. Only Caucasian adults living in Nashville, Tennessee, USA were represented among the donors. For unsorted samples, some 100 million PBMCs were counted, and genomic DNA was extracted using the QIAamp DNA Blood Mini kit. After blood collection by leukapheresis, PBMCs were isolated using Ficoll-Histopaque density gradient centrifugation and then cryopreserved in the vapor phase of liquid nitrogen. This clone occurred once. Its target antigen remains unknown. Base-call qualities are not available, and no considerably larger clone is one nucleotide away. This clonotype was sampled from a woman aged 40-49 years in good health. Some clones in this sample may be carry-over from other donors' samples. Sequenced input: PBMCs.

This receptor carries the CDR3 CASSLAPGQGTGEQYF. The nucleotides read TGTGCCAGCAGCTTAGCGCCGGGACAGGGGACAGGGGAGCAGTACTTC. The chain links TRBV7-2 with TRBJ2-7; the junction holds 10 bases that match TRBD1. Spanning cysteine to phenylalanine, the CDR3 consists of 16 amino acids. Solely the CDR3 DNA is kept, with 48 bases framed from the first base. V ends up 0 bases short and J 7 bases short, with an unmatched junction base count of 9. The CDR1 and CDR2 encoded by the germline V gene are SGHTA and FQGNSA. With all but the CDR3 taken from the reference TRBV7-2 and TRBJ2-7 genes, the full variable domain is: GAGVSQSPSNKVTEKGKDVELRCDPISGHTALYWYRQSLGQGLEFLIYFQGNSAPDKSGLPSDRFSAERTGGSVSTLTIQRTQQEDSAVYLCASSLAPGQGTGEQYFGPGTRLTVT.